One sample yielded the 30 T cell receptor beta chains listed below, sequenced in a study of T cells in Graves' hyperthyroidism and ophthalmopathy. The CDR3 regions of TCR beta were amplified from RNA transcripts. The primer set for the first-round RT-PCR of the TCR CDR3 was HTBI. TCRdb passed the multiplex PCR reads through MiXCR, listing each CDR3 protein once. The table lists 95,000 to 100,000 distinct CDR3 sequences, about 51% of them singletons. Material: blood. These receptors came from a woman aged 35 to 49 with Graves' hyperthyroidism.

This chain links TRBV29-1 with TRBJ1-2, with D tentatively TRBD1 (6 bases). V lost 8 bases and J lost 6, with 13 bases in between. The CDR3 runs to 11 residues. The V gene's germline CDR1 is SQVTM and CDR2 ANQGSEA. CDR3 in DNA: TGCAGCAGTCCTAGGGGGAATGGCTACACCTTC. It encodes CSSPRGNGYTF. The whole variable domain, remainder taken from reference TRBV29-1 and TRBJ1-2, is SAVISQKPSRDICQRGTSLTIQCQVDSQVTMMFWYRQQPGQSLTLIATANQGSEATYESGFVIDKFPISRPNLTFSTLTVSNMSPEDSSIYLCSSPRGNGYTFGSGTRLTVV.

This clonotype was found many times. The chain employs TRBV19 and TRBJ1-2; TRBD1 is a possible D gene (5 bases). Looked up from germline, CDR1 is LNHDA and CDR2 is SQIVND (reference sequence). CDR3 length: 12 residues. The V and J ends lost 3 bases and 10 bases respectively, with 12 bases between them. The CDR3: CASSMQRDDYTF. The CDR3 bases are TGTGCCAGTAGTATGCAGAGGGACGACTACACCTTC.

The genes are TRBV9 and TRBJ1-1; TRBD1 agrees at 10 bases. V lost 3 bases, J lost 4 bases, and 9 bases stayed unmatched. This CDR3 has 16 amino acids. CDR1 is SGDLS, CDR2 YYNGEE, per germline. The CDR3 DNA reads TGTGCCAGCAGCGCATCACCGGGACAGGGGAGCACTGAAGCTTTCTTT. Protein sequence: CASSASPGQGSTEAFF.

This clonotype was detected many times. V is TRBV5-1 and J is TRBJ2-7; no clear D. Per the germline V gene, CDR1 is SGHRS and CDR2 is YFSETQ. The CDR3 totals 11 residues. V lost 5 bases and J 7 bases, leaving 10 bases between the germline ends. The CDR3 sequence: CASRLNREQYF. The CDR3 DNA reads as TGCGCCAGCAGGCTGAATAGAGAGCAGTACTTC.

There are many counts of this clonotype. The V and J genes are TRBV7-9 and TRBJ2-7, with D perhaps TRBD1 (5 bases). The V gene lost 5 bases and the J gene lost 5 bases, with 10 bases spanning the gap. Germline V lookup: CDR1 SEHNR, CDR2 FQNEAQ (reference sequence). The CDR3 contains 12 residues. CDR3 nucleotides: TGTGCCAGCAGCCCTGACAGAGACGAGCAGTACTTC. Encoded protein: CASSPDRDEQYF. The complete variable domain, with remaining parts taken from reference TRBV7-9 and TRBJ2-7, reads DTGVSQNPRHKITKRGQNVTFRCDPISEHNRLYWYRQTLGQGPEFLTYFQNEAQLEKSRLLSDRFSAERPKGSFSTLEIQRTEQGDSAMYLCASSPDRDEQYFGPGTRLTVT.

This clonotype was counted only a few times. J is TRBJ1-2 and V is TRBV30; tentatively, D is TRBD1 (5 bases). Germline V lookup: CDR1 GTSNPN, CDR2 SVGIG (reference sequence). The CDR3 totals 10 residues. The CDR3 coding sequence is TGTTGTGGAGGGGACTATGGCTACACCTTC. Translated: CCGGDYGYTF.

The table lists this clonotype with a few counts. It may be a read error: a sequence one base away is much more abundant. The chain uses TRBV2 and TRBJ1-6; perhaps TRBD1 as D (6 bases). The CDR3 has 16 amino acids. V was shortened by 8 bases and J by 7 bases, with 21 bases between the two germline ends. In germline, CDR1 is SNHLY, CDR2 FYNNEI. The CDR3 is CASGSLGTRGNSPLHF. In nucleotides, the CDR3 is TGTGCCAGCGGCTCCCTCGGGACAAGGGGAAATTCACCCCTCCACTTT.

The J gene is TRBJ2-7, the V gene TRBV7-9; TRBD1 aligns across 10 bases. The CDR3 has 15 residues. Germline V lookup: CDR1 SEHNR, CDR2 FQNEAQ (reference sequence). Unmatched junction bases numbered 9, after V lost 8 bases and J lost 2 bases. CDR3 protein: CASRGRDRGAYEQYF. The DNA of the CDR3 is TGTGCCAGCCGAGGAAGGGACAGGGGCGCCTACGAGCAGTACTTC.

This clonotype was detected once. The gene calls are TRBV10-2 and TRBJ2-3; the match to TRBD2 covers 7 bases. This CDR3 contains 15 residues. Trimming removed 6 bases from V and 2 bases from J; junction bases left unmatched: 8. Germline loops: CDR1 WSHSY, CDR2 SAAADI. DNA of the CDR3: TGCGCCAGCAGAGTCCGGGACTACCCCACAGATACGCAGTATTTT. It specifies CASRVRDYPTDTQYF.

This chain uses TRBV29-1 with TRBJ1-2; 7 positions agree with TRBD1. CDR1 is SQVTM, CDR2 ANQGSEA, per germline. The CDR3 spans 14 residues. J gave up 8 bases and V 6 bases, and 15 bases lay outside the gene matches. CDR3 loop: CSVIVEQGWDGYTF. The CDR3 DNA follows: TGCAGCGTCATCGTAGAACAGGGGTGGGACGGCTACACCTTC.

Points on this clonotype: Germline and junction disagree at one end, which may indicate a read error. The CDR3: CATSGRNTGEPFF. The DNA of the CDR3 is TGTGCCACCAGTGGCAGGAACACCGGGGAGCCGTTTTTT. This chain uses TRBV24-1 with TRBJ2-2; a weak D match, TRBD2 (5 bases). Per the germline V gene, CDR1 is KGHDR and CDR2 is SFDVKD. This CDR3 spans 13 amino acids.

The rearrangement joins TRBV29-1 to TRBJ1-2, with 7 bases aligning to TRBD1. The germline V gene has CDR1 SQVTM and CDR2 ANQGSEA. CDR3 length: 12 amino acids. The J segment lost 5 bases and the V segment lost 8 bases, leaving 8 bases of the junction unmatched. The CDR3 protein is CSIGRGRYGYTF. DNA of the CDR3: TGCAGCATAGGGAGGGGGCGATATGGCTACACCTTC. Full variable domain (rest looked up from reference TRBV29-1 and TRBJ1-2): SAVISQKPSRDICQRGTSLTIQCQVDSQVTMMFWYRQQPGQSLTLIATANQGSEATYESGFVIDKFPISRPNLTFSTLTVSNMSPEDSSIYLCSIGRGRYGYTFGSGTRLTVV.

Written as DNA, the CDR3 is TGCAGCGTTCTTACCCGGGACAGGGCAACTGAAGCTTTCTTT. Translating it yields CSVLTRDRATEAFF. The genes are TRBV29-1 and TRBJ1-1, with TRBD1 identical over 9 bases. Trimming removed 5 bases from V and 5 bases from J; junction bases left unmatched: 9. The CDR3 extends over 14 amino acids. From germline, CDR1 is SQVTM and CDR2 ANQGSEA.

As regards this clonotype: An end of the junction differs from the germline gene, which may be a read error. This chain links TRBV7-9 with TRBJ2-7; the D is unclear. The CDR3 consists of 15 residues. Germline V gene lookup returns CDR1 SEHNR and CDR2 FQNEAQ (reference sequence). In nucleotides, the CDR3 is TGCGCCAGCAGCACGAGCCCCGTGGATTCCTACGAGCAGTACTTC. This gives the protein CASSTSPVDSYEQYF.

This clonotype was counted ten times or more. The V and J genes are TRBV7-9 and TRBJ2-2; possibly TRBD1 for D (6 bases). The germline V and J ends were trimmed by 5 bases and 1 base, with 8 bases remaining between them. The CDR3 consists of 14 residues. Germline CDR1 and CDR2: SEHNR and FQNEAQ (reference sequence). The DNA of the CDR3 is TGTGCCAGCAGCCCCAGGGGGAACACCGGGGAGCTGTTTTTT. Translating it yields CASSPRGNTGELFF.

This clonotype was seen just once. The chain employs TRBV25-1 and TRBJ1-5; 7 positions agree with TRBD1. The ends lost 7 bases at V and 4 bases at J; junction bases unmatched: 4. This CDR3 is 13 amino acids long. Germline CDR1 and CDR2: MGHDK and SYGVNS. CDR3 sequence reads: CASIGTENQPQHF. The CDR3 DNA reads as TGTGCCAGCATAGGGACAGAGAATCAGCCCCAGCATTTT.

This clonotype was recorded many times. The chain carries TRBV29-1 and TRBJ1-2; 9 bases match TRBD1. V dropped 4 bases and J dropped 8; count of bases not matched to a gene: 2. This CDR3 contains 11 residues. Germline V gives CDR1 SQVTM, CDR2 ANQGSEA. In DNA, the CDR3 is TGCAGCGTTGGACAGGGGGGCGGCTACACCTTC. Translation: CSVGQGGGYTF. Full variable domain (outside the CDR3, taken from reference TRBV29-1 and TRBJ1-2): SAVISQKPSRDICQRGTSLTIQCQVDSQVTMMFWYRQQPGQSLTLIATANQGSEATYESGFVIDKFPISRPNLTFSTLTVSNMSPEDSSIYLCSVGQGGGYTFGSGTRLTVV.

This clonotype has more than one count but fewer than ten. The chain links TRBV6-5 to TRBJ2-7; D not resolved. This CDR3 comprises 17 residues. Trimming cost V 5 bases and J 2 bases, with 22 bases left between them. Per germline, CDR1 MNHEY and CDR2 SVGAGI. The CDR3 loop is CASSGRRGGSVAYEQYF. For the CDR3, the DNA is TGTGCCAGCAGTGGTAGAAGAGGCGGTTCCGTCGCCTACGAGCAGTACTTC.

The chain employs TRBV7-3 and TRBJ2-3, with 10 bases lining up with TRBD2. This CDR3 spans 16 amino acids. CDR1 and CDR2 (germline): SGHTA, FQGTGA. The trim removed 5 bases at V and 6 bases at J, leaving 11 bases unmatched. CDR3 loop: CASSPSSGRAPDTQYF. CDR3 sequence (DNA): TGTGCCAGCAGCCCCTCCAGCGGGAGGGCCCCCGATACGCAGTATTTT. Full variable domain (outside the CDR3, taken from reference TRBV7-3 and TRBJ2-3): GAGVSQTPSNKVTEKGKYVELRCDPISGHTALYWYRQSLGQGPEFLIYFQGTGAADDSGLPNDRFFAVRPEGSVSTLKIQRTERGDSAVYLCASSPSSGRAPDTQYFGPGTRLTVL.

V usage is TRBV20-1 and J usage is TRBJ2-3; D is possibly TRBD1 (5 bases). The V gene lost 2 bases and the J gene lost 4 bases, with 13 bases spanning the gap. Per the germline V gene, CDR1 is DFQATT and CDR2 is SNEGSKA (reference sequence). This CDR3 is built from 14 residues. The DNA of the CDR3 is TGCAGTGCTAGACCACCTGAAGGGGCAGATACGCAGTATTTT. Its protein product is CSARPPEGADTQYF.

This clonotype has only a few counts. The gene calls are TRBV18 and TRBJ1-5; 8 positions match TRBD1. This CDR3 has 14 residues. The V segment lost 3 bases and the J segment 4 bases; nucleotides outside the gene matches: 2. Germline lookup yields CDR1 KGHSH and CDR2 LQKENI. The DNA for the CDR3 is TGTGCCAGCTCACCGGGACAGGCAAATCAGCCCCAGCATTTT. Translation gives CASSPGQANQPQHF.

The table lists this clonotype with many counts. In DNA form, the CDR3 reads TGTGCCAGCAATACCGTTGCTAGAGATGGCTACACCTTC. This sequence encodes CASNTVARDGYTF. The chain couples TRBV2 to TRBJ1-2; D gene uncertain. V lost 7 bases, J lost 6 bases, and 15 bases lay in between. The CDR3 runs 13 residues. Germline V gene lookup returns CDR1 SNHLY and CDR2 FYNNEI.

DNA of the CDR3: TGTGCCATCAGTCCTGGCGGGGACAGGGGAAACACCGGGGAGCTGTTTTTT. It yields the protein CAISPGGDRGNTGELFF. The chain links TRBV7-9 to TRBJ2-2; TRBD1 aligns across 10 bases. The CDR3 has 17 residues. CDR1 is SEHNR and CDR2 is FQNEAQ in the germline V gene (reference sequence). V was pared by 10 bases and J by 2 bases, with 13 bases of the junction left unmatched. Together with reference TRBV7-9 and TRBJ2-2, the CDR3 gives the full variable domain: DTGVSQNPRHKITKRGQNVTFRCDPISEHNRLYWYRQTLGQGPEFLTYFQNEAQLEKSRLLSDRFSAERPKGSFSTLEIQRTEQGDSAMYLCAISPGGDRGNTGELFFGEGSRLTVL.

This clonotype was counted a few times. The CDR3 is CASSVGTGEHEQYF. The CDR3 DNA reads as TGTGCCAGTAGTGTCGGGACAGGGGAGCACGAGCAGTACTTC. The chain couples TRBV19 to TRBJ2-7; 10 nucleotides line up with TRBD1. Germline lookup yields CDR1 LNHDA and CDR2 SQIVND (reference sequence). The CDR3 is made up of 14 amino acids. With V trimmed by 5 bases and J by 5 bases, 6 bases remained unmatched.

In DNA form, the CDR3 reads TGCAGTGCCGAAAGGGGGACTAGCGGGAGAAGTGAGCAGTTCTTC. Amino acid sequence: CSAERGTSGRSEQFF. The rearrangement joins TRBV20-1 to TRBJ2-1; 14 positions match TRBD2. After removal of 6 bases from V and 9 bases from J, the junction contained 10 bases not matched to a gene. The germline gives CDR1 DFQATT, CDR2 SNEGSKA (reference sequence). The CDR3 loop spans 15 amino acids.

About this clonotype itself: Compared with germline, one end of the junction differs, possibly owing to a read error. The rearrangement uses TRBV2 and TRBJ2-3, with 10 positions matching TRBD2. The CDR3 loop spans 15 amino acids. Looked up from germline, CDR1 is SNHLY and CDR2 is FYNNEI. The CDR3 bases are TGTGCCAGCGGTGAGATAGGGACTAGCGCTTATACGCAGTATTTT. This sequence encodes CASGEIGTSAYTQYF.

The chain couples TRBV7-8 to TRBJ2-2; 9 nucleotides agree with TRBD1. V gave up 6 bases and J gave up 4 bases; unmatched junction bases: 6. The CDR3 length is 15 residues. Germline assignment: CDR1 SGHVS and CDR2 FQNEAQ. The DNA of the CDR3 is TGTGCCAGCAGTTCGGACAGGGGAAGCACCGGGGAGCTGTTTTTT. Its translation: CASSSDRGSTGELFF. The full variable domain, with the rest looked up from reference TRBV7-8 and TRBJ2-2, is GAGVSQSPRYKVAKRGQDVALRCDPISGHVSLFWYQQALGQGPEFLTYFQNEAQLDKSGLPSDRFFAERPEGSVSTLKIQRTQQEDSAVYLCASSSDRGSTGELFFGEGSRLTVL.

The chain couples TRBV20-1 to TRBJ1-5; D may be TRBD1 (5 bases). V dropped 5 bases and J dropped 3 bases, with 14 bases sitting between them. Germline-derived CDR1 and CDR2 are DFQATT and SNEGSKA (reference sequence). CDR3 length: 14 residues. The CDR3 sequence is CSAGGEGPNQPQHF. The CDR3 DNA reads as TGCAGTGCTGGAGGTGAGGGGCCCAATCAGCCCCAGCATTTT.

On this clonotype itself: Relative to the germline gene, one junction end is altered; a read error may explain this. This sequence joins TRBV25-1 and TRBJ1-1; 8 bases fit TRBD1. The germline gives CDR1 MGHDK, CDR2 SYGVNS. This CDR3 has 15 amino acids. The chain's CDR3 is CAGSPRTGQETEALF. CDR3 DNA sequence: TGTGCCGGCAGCCCACGGACAGGGCAGGAAACTGAGGCTCTCTTT.

The rearrangement joins TRBV7-2 to TRBJ1-2; 7 bases match TRBD1. The CDR3 covers 14 residues. Germline CDR1 and CDR2: SGHTA and FQGNSA. The V gene end was trimmed by 4 bases and the J gene end by 5 bases; junction bases not matched to a gene: 7. CDR3 DNA sequence: TGTGCCAGCAGCTCCGGGACAGACAATTATGGCTACACCTTC. Its protein is CASSSGTDNYGYTF.